This T cell receptor beta chain originates from a study of beta chain features in type 1 diabetes. Turning to the study itself: Taken together, all samples contributed approximately 110 million examined sorted cells. Study-level points and caveats: Moderately but significantly shorter TCRB CDR3s were found in Type 1 diabetes patients in all four CD4+ subsets. There were fewer insertions and more deletions at the VDJ junctions of type 1 diabetes patients.

Expressed TCRB transcripts were sequenced because the isolated RNA had all been reverse transcribed beforehand. Sequenced by immunoSEQ multiplex PCR; TCRdb stores in-frame clones only, minus some. The sample records some 250,000 clones, roughly 14% being singletons. The authors obtained over 95% purity in all sorted populations. Comment on this clone: Its antigen remains unknown.

Per the germline V gene, CDR1 is MNHEY and CDR2 is SVGAGI. The CDR3 is 13 amino acids. Trimming left V 0 bases short and J 5 bases short, with 7 bases between. This clonotype was obtained from a man aged 30 to 45 with type 1 diabetes. This chain connects TRBV6-5 to TRBJ1-1; no firm D call. The source material was naive CD4+ T cells from blood. DNA of the CDR3: TGTGCCAGCAGTTACTCCGGCAGGACTGAAGCTTTCTTT. This gives the protein CASSYSGRTEAFF.